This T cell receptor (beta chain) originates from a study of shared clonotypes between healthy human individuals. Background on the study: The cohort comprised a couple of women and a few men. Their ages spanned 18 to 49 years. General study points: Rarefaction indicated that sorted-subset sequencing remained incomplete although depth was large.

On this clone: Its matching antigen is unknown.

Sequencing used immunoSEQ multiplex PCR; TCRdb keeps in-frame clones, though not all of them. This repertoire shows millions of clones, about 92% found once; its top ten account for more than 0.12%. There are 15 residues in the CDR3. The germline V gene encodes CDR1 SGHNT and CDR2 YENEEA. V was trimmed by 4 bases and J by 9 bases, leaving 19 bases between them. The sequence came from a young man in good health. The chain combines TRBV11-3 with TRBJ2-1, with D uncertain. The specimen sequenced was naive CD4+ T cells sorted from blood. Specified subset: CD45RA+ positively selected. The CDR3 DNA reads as TGTGCCAGCAGCTATTTCACCGGGCCGAGGACTGAGCAGTTCTTC. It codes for CASSYFTGPRTEQFF.